The clone carrying this T cell receptor beta chain was observed many times. TCRdb reanalysed the 5' RACE reads using MiXCR and keeps one entry per CDR3 protein. The table has 250,000 or so distinct CDR3 sequences, around 3.5% seen once. The data were obtained in a study of T cells after yellow fever vaccination. The CDR3 is made up of 16 amino acids. Trimming at V came to 7 bases and at J to 0 bases, leaving 8 bases not matched to a gene. CDR1 is SNHLY and CDR2 is FYNNEI in the germline V gene. The origin of this receptor is a man aged 18 to 29 who received the YFV17D yellow fever vaccine. The chain has TRBV2 and TRBJ2-2; 7 positions agree with TRBD2. The source material was PBMCs, sampled 15 days after the yellow fever booster vaccination. The CDR3 here is CASNRRGGANTGELFF. The CDR3, as DNA: TGTGCCAGCAATCGACGTGGGGGGGCGAACACCGGGGAGCTGTTTTTT.